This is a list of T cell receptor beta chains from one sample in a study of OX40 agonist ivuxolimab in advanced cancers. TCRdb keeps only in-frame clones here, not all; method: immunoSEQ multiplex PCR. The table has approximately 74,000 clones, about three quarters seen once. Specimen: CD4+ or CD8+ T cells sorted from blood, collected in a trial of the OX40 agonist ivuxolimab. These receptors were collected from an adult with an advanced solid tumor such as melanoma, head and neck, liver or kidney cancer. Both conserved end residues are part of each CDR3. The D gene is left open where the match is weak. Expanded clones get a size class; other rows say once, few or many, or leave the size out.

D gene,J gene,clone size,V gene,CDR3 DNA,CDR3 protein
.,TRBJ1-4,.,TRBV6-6,TGTGCCAGCCGGGGGCCGGCTAATGAAAAACTGTTTTTT,CASRGPANEKLFF
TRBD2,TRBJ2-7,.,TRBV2,TGTGCGAGCGCTAGCGGGAGAGAGAACGAGCAGTACTTC,CASASGRENEQYF
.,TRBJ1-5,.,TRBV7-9,TGTGCCAGCTCCAATGTCAATCAGCCCCAGCATTTT,CASSNVNQPQHF
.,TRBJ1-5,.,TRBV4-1,TGCGCCAGCAGCCAGGTCGACGGTCAGCCCCAGCATTTT,CASSQVDGQPQHF
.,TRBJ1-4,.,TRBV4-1,TGCGCCAGCAGCCCGCCAGGGGCGACTAATGAAAAACTGTTTTTT,CASSPPGATNEKLFF
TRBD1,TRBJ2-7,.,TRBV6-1,TGTGCCAGCAGGGGGACAGGGGGCAGGGACGAGCAGTACTTC,CASRGTGGRDEQYF
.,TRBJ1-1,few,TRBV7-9,TGTGCCAGCAGCTTAAGCTCAGGTGACACTGAAGCTTTCTTT,CASSLSSGDTEAFF
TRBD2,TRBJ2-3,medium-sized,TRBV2,TGTGCCAGCAAACGGACTAGCGGTGCTAGCACAGATACGCAGTATTTT,CASKRTSGASTDTQYF
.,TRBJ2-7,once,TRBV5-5,TGTGCCAGCAGCTTGGAACAGGGTCGAAGCGAGCAGTACTTC,CASSLEQGRSEQYF
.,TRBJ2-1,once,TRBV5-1,TGCGCCAGCAGCACGACCGGGGGTCACAATGAGCAGTTCTTC,CASSTTGGHNEQFF
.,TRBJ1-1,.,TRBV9,TGTGCCAGCAGCAGACGAGGGGGCACTGAAGCTTTCTTT,CASSRRGGTEAFF
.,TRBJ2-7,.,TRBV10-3,TGTGCCATCAGTGAGTCGTTAATACAGGAGCAGTACTTC,CAISESLIQEQYF
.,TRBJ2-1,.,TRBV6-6,TGTGCCAGCAGTTATCGAGGGGATAACAATGAGCAGTTCTTC,CASSYRGDNNEQFF
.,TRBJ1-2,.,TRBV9,TGTGCCAGCAGCGCTCGGGATCCGACGCGTGGCTACACCTTC,CASSARDPTRGYTF
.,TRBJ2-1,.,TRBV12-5,TGTGCTAGTGGTTTGGTAATGGGATACGGGAGCGCCGATAATGAGCAGTTCTTC,CASGLVMGYGSADNEQFF
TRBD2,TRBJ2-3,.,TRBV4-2,TGTGCCAGCAGCCAAGCTAGCGGTGGGAGGGAAGATACGCAGTATTTT,CASSQASGGREDTQYF
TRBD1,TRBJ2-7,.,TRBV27,TGTGCCAGCAGCCCCGGGACAGGGGGCCCCTACGAGCAGTACTTC,CASSPGTGGPYEQYF
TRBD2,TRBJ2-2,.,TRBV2,TGTGCCAGCAGGATGACTAGCTTAGGCGGGGAGCTGTTTTTT,CASRMTSLGGELFF
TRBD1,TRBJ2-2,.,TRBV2,TGTGCCGGGAGACAGGGGGCTGACACCGGGGAGCTGTTTTTT,CAGRQGADTGELFF
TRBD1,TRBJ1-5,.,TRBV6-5,TGTGCCAGCAGTACTGGACAGGGGGCACAGCCCCAGCATTTT,CASSTGQGAQPQHF
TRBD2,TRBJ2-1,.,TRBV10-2,TGCGCCAGCAGTGGAGCGGGAGGGGGTGAGCAGTTCTTC,CASSGAGGGEQFF
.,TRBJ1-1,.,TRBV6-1,TGTGCCAGTCGTTCCGCCGGTGATACTGAAGCTTTCTTT,CASRSAGDTEAFF
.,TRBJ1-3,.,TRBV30,TGTGCCTGGAGCCGTCCAGGGACTGGAAACACCATATATTTT,CAWSRPGTGNTIYF
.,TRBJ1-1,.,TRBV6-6,TGTGCCAGCAGTTACTCGAGAGGGGTGAACACTGAAGCTTTCTTT,CASSYSRGVNTEAFF
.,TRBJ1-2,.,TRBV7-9,TGTGCCAGCAGCCTCGCCTGGAGGGCGGGGGGTTGGTATGGCTACACCTTC,CASSLAWRAGGWYGYTF
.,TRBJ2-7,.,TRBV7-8,TGTGCCAGCAGCAGATTGGCCCTTGCGGAGTACTTC,CASSRLALAEYF
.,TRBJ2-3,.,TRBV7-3,TGTGCCAGCAGCTTAGCAGATACGCAGTATTTT,CASSLADTQYF
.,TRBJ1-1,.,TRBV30,TGTGCCTCCCAGGCGAACACTGAAGCTTTCTTT,CASQANTEAFF
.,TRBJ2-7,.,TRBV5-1,TGCGCCAGCAGCTTCGGGGGACCGGCCGACGAGCAGTACTTC,CASSFGGPADEQYF
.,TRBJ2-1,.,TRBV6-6,TGTGCCAGCAGCCCCGGGGGCAGCTCCTACAATGAGCAGTTCTTC,CASSPGGSSYNEQFF
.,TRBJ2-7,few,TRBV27,TGTGCCAGCAGTCCGGACTGGGGTTCGGGCTCCTACGAGCAGTACTTC,CASSPDWGSGSYEQYF
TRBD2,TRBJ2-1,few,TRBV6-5,TGTGCCAGCAGTTACGCGGGGGGCATAAATGAGCAGTTCTTC,CASSYAGGINEQFF
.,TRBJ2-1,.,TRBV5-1,TGCGCCAGCAGCTTCACCAATGAGCAGTTCTTC,CASSFTNEQFF
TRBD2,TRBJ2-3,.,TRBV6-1,TGTGCCAGTCGCGGACTAGCGGGAGTTGGTACGCAGTATTTT,CASRGLAGVGTQYF
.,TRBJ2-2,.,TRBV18,TGTGCCAGCTCACCGGGGATCAACACCGGGGAGCTGTTTTTT,CASSPGINTGELFF
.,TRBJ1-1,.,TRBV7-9,TGTGCCAGCAGCCCGGGATACAGGGAGAAGAACACTGAAGCTTTCTTT,CASSPGYREKNTEAFF
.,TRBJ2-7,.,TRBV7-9,TGTGCCAGCAGCTTAGTCGGTTTGGCTCCGCGATCCTACGAGCAGTACTTC,CASSLVGLAPRSYEQYF
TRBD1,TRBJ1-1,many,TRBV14,TGTGCCAGCAGCCAGGCCAGGGGGGGCACTGAAGCTTTCTTT,CASSQARGGTEAFF
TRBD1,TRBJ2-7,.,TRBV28,TGTGCCAGCAGTTCTGGACAGGGGATTTACGAGCAGTACTTC,CASSSGQGIYEQYF
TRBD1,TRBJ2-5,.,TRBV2,TGTGCCAGCAGACCTCGGACAGGGGTAGAGACCCAGTACTTC,CASRPRTGVETQYF
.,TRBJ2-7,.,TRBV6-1,TGTGCCAGCAGTGTACCCAGGGGATCCTACGAGCAGTACTTC,CASSVPRGSYEQYF
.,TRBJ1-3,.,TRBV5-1,TGCGCCAGCAGCATGGGGGGGAGCAGCACCATATATTTT,CASSMGGSSTIYF
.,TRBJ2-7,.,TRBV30,TGTGCCTGGAGCGAACTAATTCCGTACTTC,CAWSELIPYF
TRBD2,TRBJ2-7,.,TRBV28,TGTGCCAGCAGACCAAGCGGGAGTCTCTACGAGCAGTACTTC,CASRPSGSLYEQYF
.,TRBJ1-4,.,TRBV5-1,TGCGCCAGCAGCTTGGCCGTGACTCGGGGGACTAATGAAAAACTGTTTTTT,CASSLAVTRGTNEKLFF
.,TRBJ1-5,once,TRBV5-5,TGTGCCAGCAGCTTGGCCCAGGGGAACAATCAGCCCCAGCATTTT,CASSLAQGNNQPQHF
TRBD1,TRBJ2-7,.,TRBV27,TGTGCCAGCAGTTCAAAATTGGTGGGGACAGGGGTTACCTACGAGCAGTACTTC,CASSSKLVGTGVTYEQYF
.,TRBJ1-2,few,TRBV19,TGTGCCAGTAGTATCCCGGGACGGAACTATGGCTACACCTTC,CASSIPGRNYGYTF
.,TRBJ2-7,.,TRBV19,TGTGCCAGTTCCAGTAGTTCGACCCAGAGCTCCTACGAGCAGTACTTC,CASSSSSTQSSYEQYF
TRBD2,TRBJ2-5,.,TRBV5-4,TGTGCCAGCAGCGCCCCCCAGCGGGGGGGCGAAGAGACCCAGTACTTC,CASSAPQRGGEETQYF
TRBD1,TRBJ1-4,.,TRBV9,TGTGCCAGCGCTTCGACAGGGTTTGCGGAAAAACTGTTTTTT,CASASTGFAEKLFF
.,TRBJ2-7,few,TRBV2,TGTGCCAGCACCGACAGAACCTACGAGCAGTACTTC,CASTDRTYEQYF
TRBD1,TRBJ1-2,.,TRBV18,TGTGCCAGCTCACCACGACAGGGCGGAGGATATGGCTACACCTTC,CASSPRQGGGYGYTF